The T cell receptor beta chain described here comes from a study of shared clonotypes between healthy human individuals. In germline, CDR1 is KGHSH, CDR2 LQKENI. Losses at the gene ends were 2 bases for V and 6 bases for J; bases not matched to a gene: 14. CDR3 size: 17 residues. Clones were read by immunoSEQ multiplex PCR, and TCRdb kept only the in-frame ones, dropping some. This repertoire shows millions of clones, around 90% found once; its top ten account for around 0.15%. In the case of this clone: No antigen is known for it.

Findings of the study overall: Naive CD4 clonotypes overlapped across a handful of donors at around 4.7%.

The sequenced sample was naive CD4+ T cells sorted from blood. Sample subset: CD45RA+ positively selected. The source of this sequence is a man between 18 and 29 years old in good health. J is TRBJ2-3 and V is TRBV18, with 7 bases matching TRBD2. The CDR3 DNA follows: TGTGCCAGCTCACCAAGCCTTGTCGGGAGGACAAGGGATACGCAGTATTTT. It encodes CASSPSLVGRTRDTQYF.